These 6 T cell receptor beta chains were sequenced from one sample in a study of blood T cell repertoires in COVID-19. Sequenced by immunoSEQ multiplex PCR; TCRdb stores in-frame clones only, minus some. Of about 170,000 clones listed, approximately 82% were seen once; the top ten hold nearly 4.5%. The sequencing input was PBMCs or T cells enriched from blood (not recorded which). These receptors were obtained from a woman aged 50 to 65 who had recovered from COVID-19.

V gene TRBV6-5 combines with J gene TRBJ2-7, with D unclear. Germline loops: CDR1 MNHEY, CDR2 SVGAGI. This CDR3 comprises 14 residues. Trimming left V 3 bases short and J 0 bases short, with 9 bases between. CDR3 sequence: CASSYSPGSYEQYV. CDR3 nucleotide sequence: TGTGCCAGCAGTTATTCACCGGGCTCCTACGAGCAGTACGTC.

A note on this clone: The same CDR3 is also encoded by other DNA sequences in this sample. V gene TRBV7-2 combines with J gene TRBJ1-2; maybe TRBD1 (6 bases). From germline, CDR1 is SGHTA and CDR2 FQGNSA. The CDR3 sequence is 13 residues long. The V end was cut by 4 bases, the J end by 2 bases, with 8 bases between. The CDR3 region is CASSSGQNYGYTF. The CDR3 nucleotides read TGTGCCAGCAGCTCCGGACAGAACTATGGCTACACCTTC.

The CDR3 spells CASSLGQGVWTEAFF. In DNA form, the CDR3 reads TGTGCCAGCAGCTTGGGACAGGGGGTTTGGACTGAAGCTTTCTTT. The V gene is TRBV5-4, the J gene TRBJ1-1; TRBD1 agrees at 9 bases. This CDR3 is 15 amino acids long. After removal of 0 bases from V and 5 bases from J, the junction contained 5 bases not matched to a gene. Germline V gives CDR1 SGHNT, CDR2 YYREEE (reference sequence).

This clone was recorded once. J is TRBJ1-2 and V is TRBV2, with D perhaps matching TRBD1 (5 bases). The germline gives CDR1 SNHLY, CDR2 FYNNEI. Trimming removed 8 bases from V and 3 bases from J, with 10 bases in between. CDR3 length: 12 amino acids. CDR3 nucleotides: TGTGCCAGCGCCGACAGAGACTATGGCTACACCTTC. Translated: CASADRDYGYTF.

The J gene is TRBJ1-2, the V gene TRBV7-2; D is undetermined. Germline CDR1 SGHTA, CDR2 FQGNSA. The V gene lost 3 bases and the J gene lost 4 bases, with 9 bases spanning the gap. CDR3 length: 13 amino acids. The CDR3 protein is CASSLPGPYGYTF. As DNA, the CDR3 is TGTGCCAGCAGCTTGCCGGGTCCCTATGGCTACACCTTC.

The table lists this clone with a few counts. J is TRBJ1-2 and V is TRBV11-3; D remains unclear. V was clipped by 3 bases and J by 3 bases, with 8 bases between them. The germline V gene encodes CDR1 SGHNT and CDR2 YENEEA. CDR3 length: 13 amino acids. CDR3 amino acids: CASSLGQDYGYTF. The CDR3 bases are TGTGCCAGCAGCTTGGGTCAGGACTATGGCTACACCTTC. Full variable domain (rest looked up from reference TRBV11-3 and TRBJ1-2): EAGVVQSPRYKIIEKKQPVAFWCNPISGHNTLYWYLQNLGQGPELLIRYENEEAVDDSQLPKDRFSAERLKGVDSTLKIQPAELGDSAVYLCASSLGQDYGYTFGSGTRLTVV.